This entry describes one T cell receptor beta chain. TCRdb's table, derived via immunoSEQ multiplex PCR, lists solely in-frame clones and lacks some. Of 200,000 to 300,000 clones listed, over 80% are singletons. This record belongs to a study of blood T cell repertoires in COVID-19. The CDR3 loop spans 15 amino acids. V was cut by 0 bases and J by 0 bases, with 6 bases left in between. Per the germline V gene, CDR1 is SGDLS and CDR2 is YYNGEE. The V call is TRBV9, the J call TRBJ1-4, with no clear D. The sequencing input was peripheral blood. The receptor was derived from a human donor in a cohort sampled during active COVID-19. CDR3 sequence reads: CASSVGSATNEKLFF. As DNA, the CDR3 is TGTGCCAGCAGCGTAGGGTCAGCAACTAATGAAAAACTGTTTTTT.